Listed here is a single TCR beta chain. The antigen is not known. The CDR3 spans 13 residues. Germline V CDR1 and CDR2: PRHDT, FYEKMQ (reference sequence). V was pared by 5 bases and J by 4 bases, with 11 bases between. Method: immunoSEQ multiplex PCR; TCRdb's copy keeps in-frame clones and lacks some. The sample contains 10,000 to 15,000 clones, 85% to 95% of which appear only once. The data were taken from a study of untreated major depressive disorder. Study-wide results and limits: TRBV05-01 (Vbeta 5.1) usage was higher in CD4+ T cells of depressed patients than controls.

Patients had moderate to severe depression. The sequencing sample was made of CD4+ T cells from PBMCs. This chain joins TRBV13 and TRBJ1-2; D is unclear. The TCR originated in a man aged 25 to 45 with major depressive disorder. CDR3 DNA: TGTGCCAGCAGCCGTAGGGCGGCCTATGGCTACACCTTC. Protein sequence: CASSRRAAYGYTF.